This record looks at one T cell receptor (beta chain) sequence and its context. Sequencing was performed with immunoSEQ multiplex PCR; in TCRdb, only in-frame clones are kept and a portion is missing. The table lists some 200,000 clones, over 65% of them singletons. This record comes from a study of cytotoxic CD8 clonotypes in ibrutinib-treated CLL. Germline values: CDR1 MNHEY, CDR2 SMNVEV (reference sequence). The CDR3 length is 15 residues. V was cut by 0 bases and J by 7 bases, with 13 bases left in between. This clonotype was obtained from a human donor with chronic lymphocytic leukemia. The sequencing used PBMCs, collected after 12 months of ibrutinib treatment. The rearrangement uses TRBV27 and TRBJ1-5; a weak D match, TRBD1 (6 bases). In nucleotides, the CDR3 is TGTGCCAGCAGTTTATCTGGGGGGCTAGGGCAGCCCCAGCATTTT. Amino acid sequence: CASSLSGGLGQPQHF.